This TCR beta chain emerged from a study of CD8 T cells in ankylosing spondylitis. Study-level points and caveats: The study identified a TCR beta motif of eight highly homologous variants that appeared characteristic of ankylosing spondylitis blood. Disease-linked clones reportedly concentrated significantly in matched ankylosing spondylitis synovial fluid. Certain motif variants had earlier been reported in reactive arthritis synovial fluid and blood.

The germline CDR1 and CDR2 sequences are SGHDN and FVKESK. CDR3 length equals 15 residues. Trimming took off 4 bases at V and 2 bases at J, with 15 bases between the two ends. This clonotype was counted between two and nine times. No antigen is known for it. TCRdb reanalysed the 5' RACE reads using MiXCR and keeps one entry per CDR3 protein. The table records approximately 520,000 distinct CDR3 sequences, roughly 5% of them present only once. The chain is built from TRBV14 and TRBJ2-7, with D perhaps matching TRBD1 or TRBD2 (5 bases each). The sample consisted of blood, either unsorted or a sorted T cell fraction (not recorded which). The receptor comes from a male donor with ankylosing spondylitis. This chain's CDR3 is CASSLWGRGAYEQYF. The CDR3 coding sequence is TGTGCCAGCAGCCTTTGGGGAAGAGGGGCCTACGAGCAGTACTTC.